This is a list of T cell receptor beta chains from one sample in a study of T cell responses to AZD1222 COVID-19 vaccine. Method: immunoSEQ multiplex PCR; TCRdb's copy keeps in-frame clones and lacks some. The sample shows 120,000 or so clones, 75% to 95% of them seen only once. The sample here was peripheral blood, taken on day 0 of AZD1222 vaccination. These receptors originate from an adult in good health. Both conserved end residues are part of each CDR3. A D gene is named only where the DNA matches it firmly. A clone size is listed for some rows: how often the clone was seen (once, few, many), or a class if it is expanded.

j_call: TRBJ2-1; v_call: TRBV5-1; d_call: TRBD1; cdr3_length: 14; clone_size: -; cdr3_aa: CASSRDRVGDEQFF; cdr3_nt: TGCGCCAGCAGCCGGGACAGGGTTGGAGATGAGCAGTTCTTC
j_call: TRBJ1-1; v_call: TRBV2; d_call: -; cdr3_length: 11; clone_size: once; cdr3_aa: CASSKNTEAFF; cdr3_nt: TGTGCCAGCAGCAAGAACACTGAAGCTTTCTTT
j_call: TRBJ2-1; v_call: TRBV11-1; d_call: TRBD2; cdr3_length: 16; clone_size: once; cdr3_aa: CASSPRTSGRIGEQFF; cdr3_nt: TGTGCCAGCAGCCCGAGGACTAGCGGGAGAATAGGGGAGCAGTTCTTC
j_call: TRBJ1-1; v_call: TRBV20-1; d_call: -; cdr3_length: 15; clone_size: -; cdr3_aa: CSASGGLGGNTEAFF; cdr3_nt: TGCAGTGCTAGTGGGGGTTTGGGTGGGAACACTGAAGCTTTCTTT
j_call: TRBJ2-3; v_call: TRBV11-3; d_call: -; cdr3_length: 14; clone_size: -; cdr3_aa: CASSLSGSTDTQYF; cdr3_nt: TGTGCCAGTTCCCTGAGCGGGAGCACAGATACGCAGTATTTT
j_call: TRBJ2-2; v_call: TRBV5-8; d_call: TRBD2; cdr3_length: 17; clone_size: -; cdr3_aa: CASSLGLAGDVTGELFF; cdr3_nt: TGTGCCAGCAGCCTAGGACTAGCGGGAGATGTCACCGGGGAGCTGTTTTTT
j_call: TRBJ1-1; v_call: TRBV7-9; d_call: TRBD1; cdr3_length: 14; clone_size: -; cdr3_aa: CASSYGQGLAEAFF; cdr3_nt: TGTGCCAGCAGCTATGGACAGGGGCTGGCTGAAGCTTTCTTT
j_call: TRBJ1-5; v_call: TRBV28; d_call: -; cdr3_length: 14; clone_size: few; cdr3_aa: CASSLDGSNQPQHF; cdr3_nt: TGTGCCAGCAGTTTGGACGGGAGCAATCAGCCCCAGCATTTT
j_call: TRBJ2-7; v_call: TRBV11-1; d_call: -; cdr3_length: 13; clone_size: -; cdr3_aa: CASSLASGVEQYF; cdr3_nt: TGTGCCAGCAGCTTAGCATCAGGGGTCGAGCAGTACTTC
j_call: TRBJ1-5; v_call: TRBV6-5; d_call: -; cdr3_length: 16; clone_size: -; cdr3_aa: CASSYSNRGGNQPQHF; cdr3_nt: TGTGCCAGCAGTTACTCGAATAGGGGGGGCAATCAGCCCCAGCATTTT
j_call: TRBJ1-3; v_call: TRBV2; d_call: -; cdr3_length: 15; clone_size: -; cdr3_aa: CASSGTGGSGNTIYF; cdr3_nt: TGTGCCAGCAGTGGGACCGGGGGCTCTGGAAACACCATATATTTT
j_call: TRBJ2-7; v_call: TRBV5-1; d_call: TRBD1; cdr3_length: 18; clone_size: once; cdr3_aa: CASSLSLSGTGTPYEQYF; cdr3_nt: TGCGCCAGCAGCTTATCTTTGTCGGGGACAGGGACACCGTACGAGCAGTACTTC
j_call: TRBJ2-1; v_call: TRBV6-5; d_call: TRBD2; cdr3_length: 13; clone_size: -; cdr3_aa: CASRRLGGDEQFF; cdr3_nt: TGTGCCAGCAGGAGACTGGGGGGGGATGAGCAGTTCTTC
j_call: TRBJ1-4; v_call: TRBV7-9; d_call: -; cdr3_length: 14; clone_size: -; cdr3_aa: CATGTGAESEKLFF; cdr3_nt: TGTGCCACCGGGACGGGGGCAGAATCGGAAAAACTGTTTTTT
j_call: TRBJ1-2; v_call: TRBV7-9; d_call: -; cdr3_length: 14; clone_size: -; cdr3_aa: CASSLERTAYGYTF; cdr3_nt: TGTGCCAGCAGCTTAGAACGGACGGCCTATGGCTACACCTTC
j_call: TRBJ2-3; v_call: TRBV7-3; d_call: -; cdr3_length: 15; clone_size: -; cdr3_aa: CASSLGGRSTDTQYF; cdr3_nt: TGTGCCAGCAGCTTAGGGGGGCGGAGCACAGATACGCAGTATTTT
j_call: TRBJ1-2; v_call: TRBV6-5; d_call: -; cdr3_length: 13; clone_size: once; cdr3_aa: CASRGGHIYGYTF; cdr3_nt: TGTGCCAGTAGGGGGGGACATATCTATGGCTACACCTTC
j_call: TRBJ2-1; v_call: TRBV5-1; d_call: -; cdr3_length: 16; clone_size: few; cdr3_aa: CASSLELGGTRNEQFF; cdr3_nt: TGCGCCAGCAGCTTGGAACTAGGGGGGACGCGAAATGAGCAGTTCTTC
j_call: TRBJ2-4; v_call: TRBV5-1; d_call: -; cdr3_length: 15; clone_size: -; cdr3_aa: CASSPQVLAKNIQYF; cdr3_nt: TGCGCCAGCAGCCCCCAGGTACTAGCCAAAAACATTCAGTACTTC
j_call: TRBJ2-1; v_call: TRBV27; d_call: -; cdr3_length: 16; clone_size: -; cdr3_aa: CASSLGGWEYTNEQFF; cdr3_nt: TGTGCCAGCAGTTTGGGTGGGTGGGAGTATACAAATGAGCAGTTCTTC
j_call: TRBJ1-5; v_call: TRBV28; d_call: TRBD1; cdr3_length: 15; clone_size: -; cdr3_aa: CAITGGQLSNQPQHF; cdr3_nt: TGTGCCATAACAGGGGGCCAATTGAGCAATCAGCCCCAGCATTTT
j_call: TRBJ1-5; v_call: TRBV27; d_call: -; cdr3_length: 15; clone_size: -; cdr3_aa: CASSLSRGLNQPQHF; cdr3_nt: TGTGCCAGCAGTTTATCTCGGGGCCTGAATCAGCCCCAGCATTTT
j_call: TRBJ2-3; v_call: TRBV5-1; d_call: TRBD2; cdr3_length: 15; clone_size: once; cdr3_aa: CASRTSGWGTDTQYF; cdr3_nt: TGCGCCAGCCGTACTAGCGGGTGGGGCACAGATACGCAGTATTTT
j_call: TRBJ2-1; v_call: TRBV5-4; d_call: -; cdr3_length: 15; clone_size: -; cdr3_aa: CASSLGQSSYNEQFF; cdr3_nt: TGTGCCAGCAGCTTGGGGCAAAGCTCCTACAATGAGCAGTTCTTC
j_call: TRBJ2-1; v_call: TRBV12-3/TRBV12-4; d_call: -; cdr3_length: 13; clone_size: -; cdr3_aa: CASSLSWDNEQFF; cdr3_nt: TGTGCCAGCAGTTTAAGCTGGGACAATGAGCAGTTCTTC
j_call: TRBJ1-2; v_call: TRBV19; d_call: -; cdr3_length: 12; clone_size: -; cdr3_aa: CASSRGGIGYTF; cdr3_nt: TGTGCCAGTAGTCGCGGTGGGATTGGCTACACCTTC
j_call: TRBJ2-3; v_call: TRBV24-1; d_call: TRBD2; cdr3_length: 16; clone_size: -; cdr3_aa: CATSETGGGWTDTQYF; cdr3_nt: TGTGCCACCAGTGAGACGGGAGGAGGCTGGACAGATACGCAGTATTTT